This TCR beta chain was recovered during a study of blood T cells in healthy people across ages. The wider study: About one barcoded TCR beta cDNA was captured per two T cells.

Whole-study results and caveats: Shifts in expanded clonotypes may have been confounded by donor CMV status, which was unknown.

The CDR3 runs to 13 residues. Germline CDR1 SGHKS, CDR2 YYEKEE (reference sequence). Trimming left V 3 bases short and J 10 bases short, with 16 bases between. Only a few counts were recorded for this clonotype. Its antigen is currently unknown. Then a second PCR, running about 7 to 11 cycles, was carried out with a sample-barcoded 5' primer and a J-beta primer mix. TCRdb passed the 5' RACE reads through MiXCR, listing each CDR3 protein once. The sample yields around 870,000 distinct CDR3 sequences, about 28% seen once. The TCR comes from a woman older than 75 in good health. The source material was blood. The chain combines TRBV5-5 with TRBJ1-1; D unclear. CDR3 sequence: CASSSSVSSAAFF. In DNA form, the CDR3 reads TGTGCCAGCAGCTCTTCGGTATCAAGTGCAGCTTTCTTT.